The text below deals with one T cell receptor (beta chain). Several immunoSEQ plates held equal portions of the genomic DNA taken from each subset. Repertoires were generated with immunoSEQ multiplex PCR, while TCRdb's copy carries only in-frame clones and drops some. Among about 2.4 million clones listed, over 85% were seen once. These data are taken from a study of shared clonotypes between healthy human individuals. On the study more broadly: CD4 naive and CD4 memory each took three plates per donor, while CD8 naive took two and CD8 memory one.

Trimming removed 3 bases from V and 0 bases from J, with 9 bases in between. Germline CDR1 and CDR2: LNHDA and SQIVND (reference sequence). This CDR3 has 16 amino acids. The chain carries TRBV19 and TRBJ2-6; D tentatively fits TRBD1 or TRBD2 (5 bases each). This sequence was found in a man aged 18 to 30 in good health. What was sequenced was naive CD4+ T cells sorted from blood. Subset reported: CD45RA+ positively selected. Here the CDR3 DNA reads TGTGCCAGTAGTATCGAGGGGTACTCTGGGGCCAACGTCCTGACTTTC. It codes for CASSIEGYSGANVLTF.